These T cell receptor beta chains were read from a single sample in a study of sequential checkpoint blockade in melanoma. Here immunoSEQ multiplex PCR was the method, and the copy in TCRdb shows in-frame clones only, minus some. The table lists some 19,000 clones, approximately 70% of them singletons, with approximately 12% in the top ten. This specimen was CD8+ T cells sorted from blood (inferred from file names), taken from a patient given nivolumab and ipilimumab in sequence. The receptor source for this set is a human donor with melanoma. The CDR3 runs from the conserved cysteine through the conserved F or W. The order of the fields is V gene, J gene, D gene, clone size, CDR3 protein, CDR3 DNA. The D gene is left open where the match is weak. Some rows mark clone size as missing; the rest say once, few, many or name a class of expanded clone.

v_gene: TRBV5-6
j_gene: TRBJ1-6
d_gene: TRBD1
abundance: large
CDR3aa: CASSFRDRGNSPLHF
CDR3nt: TGTGCCAGCAGCTTTCGAGACAGGGGAAATTCACCCCTCCACTTT

v_gene: TRBV5-6
j_gene: TRBJ2-1
d_gene: TRBD2
abundance: -
CDR3aa: CASSRTRSSYNEQFF
CDR3nt: TGTGCCAGCAGTCGGACTAGGAGCTCCTACAATGAGCAGTTCTTC

v_gene: TRBV7-9
j_gene: TRBJ2-3
d_gene: TRBD1
abundance: -
CDR3aa: CASSLLPGQGNTDTQYF
CDR3nt: TGTGCCAGCAGCCTATTACCCGGACAGGGGAACACAGATACGCAGTATTTT

v_gene: TRBV28
j_gene: TRBJ1-2
d_gene: -
abundance: few
CDR3aa: CASSLPVPLDGYTF
CDR3nt: TGTGCCAGCAGTTTGCCGGTGCCATTAGATGGCTACACCTTC

v_gene: TRBV9
j_gene: TRBJ2-7
d_gene: -
abundance: -
CDR3aa: CASSRTEASYEQYF
CDR3nt: TGTGCCAGCAGCCGGACAGAGGCCTCCTACGAGCAGTACTTC

v_gene: TRBV5-6
j_gene: TRBJ2-3
d_gene: -
abundance: -
CDR3aa: CASSFGQGADTQYF
CDR3nt: TGTGCCAGCAGCTTCGGGCAGGGCGCAGATACGCAGTATTTT

v_gene: TRBV29-1
j_gene: TRBJ1-3
d_gene: -
abundance: -
CDR3aa: CSAQAGNTIYF
CDR3nt: TGCAGCGCGCAGGCTGGAAACACCATATATTTT

v_gene: TRBV15
j_gene: TRBJ2-2
d_gene: TRBD2
abundance: -
CDR3aa: CATRTSGGAGELFF
CDR3nt: TGTGCCACCAGGACTAGCGGCGGAGCCGGGGAGCTGTTTTTT

v_gene: TRBV5-8
j_gene: TRBJ2-7
d_gene: TRBD2
abundance: -
CDR3aa: CASSGWGREREPYEQYF
CDR3nt: TGTGCCAGCAGCGGTTGGGGGCGAGAGCGGGAGCCCTACGAGCAGTACTTC

v_gene: TRBV5-5
j_gene: TRBJ2-7
d_gene: TRBD2
abundance: -
CDR3aa: CASSVGLAAKYEQYF
CDR3nt: TGCGCCAGCAGCGTGGGACTAGCGGCGAAATACGAGCAGTACTTC